A single TCR beta chain is shown here with its context. CDR1 is MNHNS and CDR2 is SASEGT in the germline V gene. The V and J ends lost 7 bases and 3 bases respectively, with 19 bases between them. The CDR3 covers 15 residues. The sample belongs to a study of radiotherapy plus CTLA-4 blockade in lung cancer. Study summary: There were objective responses in around 18% of patients, and around 31% had disease control.

Sequencing used immunoSEQ multiplex PCR; TCRdb keeps in-frame clones, though not all of them. The data show fewer than 35,000 clones, 60% to 85% seen once. The clonotype comes from a human donor with non-small cell lung cancer that progressed on radiotherapy plus ipilimumab. Material: peripheral blood, obtained from a patient treated with radiotherapy plus ipilimumab. V and J are TRBV6-1 and TRBJ2-7; tentatively, D is TRBD1 (6 bases). CDR3 sequence reads: CASTHLSTGNYEQYF. Here the CDR3 DNA reads TGTGCCAGCACCCACCTTTCGACAGGCAACTACGAGCAGTACTTC.